Listed below are T cell receptor beta chains from one sample, sequenced in a study of technical replicates of blood from a handful of donors. Data came from immunoSEQ multiplex PCR; TCRdb stores just in-frame clones and leaves some out. The data hold about 100,000 clones, with approximately 96% observed a single time. Source material: T cells isolated from PBMCs. These receptors all stem from a human donor in good health. Both conserved end residues are part of each CDR3.

TRBV5-4,15,TRBJ2-7,CASSELAGGPLEQYF
TRBV10-3,13,TRBJ1-1,CAISRLDNTEAFF
TRBV9,15,TRBJ1-1,CASSVGDRTYTEAFF
TRBV29-1,12,TRBJ2-7,CSVGTGGYEQYF
TRBV5-1,13,TRBJ1-1,CASSLSVNTEAFF
TRBV15,17,TRBJ2-3,CATSFRLAGVFGDTQYF
TRBV29-1,15,TRBJ1-1,CSVARNMILNTEAFF
TRBV30,16,TRBJ2-1,CAWSAGTSGGINEQFF
TRBV5-1,14,TRBJ2-1,CASSLTSGASEQFF
TRBV6-6,11,TRBJ2-5,CASSYRETQYF
TRBV7-8,14,TRBJ2-7,CASSLADRGYEQYF
TRBV2,14,TRBJ1-5,CASRGTGGVQPQHF
TRBV14,13,TRBJ1-1,CASSQSGSTEAFF
TRBV5-1,13,TRBJ2-1,CASSSSGRNEQFF
TRBV25-1,15,TRBJ2-3,CASSDMMTTLYTQYF
TRBV9,14,TRBJ2-7,CASSPPTGFYEQYF
TRBV2,13,TRBJ2-7,CASLAENSYEQYF
TRBV4-2,15,TRBJ2-3,CASSQDPQNFDTQYF
TRBV4-1,15,TRBJ2-7,CASSQGGLGDYEQYF
TRBV7-3,16,TRBJ2-7,CASSLKTSGTSYEQYF
TRBV9,14,TRBJ2-1,CASSVGGRPDEQFF
TRBV27,16,TRBJ1-1,CASSLLWTAALSEAFF
TRBV21-1,18,TRBJ1-4,CASSKKDRVTLASEKLFF
TRBV28,13,TRBJ2-7,CASSYSGSYEQYF
TRBV27,16,TRBJ2-3,CASTETGAGAADTQYF
TRBV19,13,TRBJ1-1,CASSQQGNTEAFF
TRBV7-9,12,TRBJ2-7,CASSPGLAEQYF
TRBV19,13,TRBJ1-5,CASSIDVDQPQHF
TRBV30,12,TRBJ1-2,CAWSVSEYGYTF
TRBV4-1,19,TRBJ2-7,CASSAQDRALARETYEQYF
TRBV27,15,TRBJ1-2,CASSLMAGGTRGYTF
TRBV9,15,TRBJ2-7,CASSVVGGASYEQYF
TRBV5-1,14,TRBJ2-3,CASSWTGMADTQYF
TRBV2,16,TRBJ1-2,CASSGDRDRRNYGYTF
TRBV6-1,16,TRBJ2-1,CASSEGQGIYYNEQFF
TRBV25-1,15,TRBJ2-2,CASSEWAGGGGELFF
TRBV7-8,16,TRBJ2-1,CASSSLGTSGFSEQFF
TRBV5-1,18,TRBJ1-4,CASSLGRQGVGANEKLFF
TRBV5-4,17,TRBJ1-2,CASSLELTGTTVYGYTF
TRBV4-3,12,TRBJ1-1,CASSQKNTEAFF
TRBV12-5,17,TRBJ2-3,CASGLDVAGYYTDTQYF
TRBV28,17,TRBJ2-1,CASSATAGGGSYNEQFF
TRBV27,16,TRBJ2-3,CASSLFGRGGTDTQYF
TRBV19,13,TRBJ1-1,CASSYRGSTEAFF
TRBV7-6,17,TRBJ2-6,CASSSAGQGSGANVLTF
TRBV9,16,TRBJ2-5,CASSVLLGDSQETQYF
TRBV9,13,TRBJ2-3,CASSVGAGDTQYF
TRBV28,16,TRBJ1-1,CASSLLDRGVNTEAFF
TRBV29-1,13,TRBJ1-3,CSVVRSSGNTIYF
TRBV27,14,TRBJ2-7,CASSPGYPNYEQYF
TRBV4-2,17,TRBJ1-4,CASSQEVGRAANEKLFF
TRBV4-1,14,TRBJ2-7,CASSPGTGSDEQYF
TRBV2,13,TRBJ2-7,CASSAGQAYEQYF